Sequencing of this TCR beta chain was carried out in a study of CD8+ T cells in alopecia areata. Study-level background: Treated patients were dosed with oral tofacitinib, taking 5 to 10 mg twice daily.

Points on this clone: Its specificity is not known.

General study results and limits: Clonality in lesional scalp, especially alopecia totalis/universalis, exceeded that of normal scalp. Because of a solitary nonresponder, the connection of baseline CD8+ expansion to response stays uncertain.

RNA was extracted and reverse transcribed into cDNA as the sequencing template. TCRdb's copy holds only in-frame clones and misses some; the assay was immunoSEQ multiplex PCR. The sample shows more than 90,000 clones, approximately 52% of them seen only once. The sample's treatment: oral pan-JAK inhibitor, 5-10 mg twice daily. Trimming at V came to 6 bases and at J to 2 bases, leaving 3 bases not matched to a gene. There are 12 residues in the CDR3. Germline lookup yields CDR1 GTSNPN and CDR2 SVGIG (reference sequence). This sequence originates from a human donor with alopecia areata. The J gene is TRBJ2-7, the V gene TRBV30; 8 nucleotides agree with TRBD1. Sample: CD8+ T cells sorted from blood, taken at week 4, from a patient treated with tofacitinib. This chain's CDR3 is CACDRGPYEQYF. CDR3 coding DNA: TGTGCCTGTGACAGGGGTCCCTACGAGCAGTACTTC.